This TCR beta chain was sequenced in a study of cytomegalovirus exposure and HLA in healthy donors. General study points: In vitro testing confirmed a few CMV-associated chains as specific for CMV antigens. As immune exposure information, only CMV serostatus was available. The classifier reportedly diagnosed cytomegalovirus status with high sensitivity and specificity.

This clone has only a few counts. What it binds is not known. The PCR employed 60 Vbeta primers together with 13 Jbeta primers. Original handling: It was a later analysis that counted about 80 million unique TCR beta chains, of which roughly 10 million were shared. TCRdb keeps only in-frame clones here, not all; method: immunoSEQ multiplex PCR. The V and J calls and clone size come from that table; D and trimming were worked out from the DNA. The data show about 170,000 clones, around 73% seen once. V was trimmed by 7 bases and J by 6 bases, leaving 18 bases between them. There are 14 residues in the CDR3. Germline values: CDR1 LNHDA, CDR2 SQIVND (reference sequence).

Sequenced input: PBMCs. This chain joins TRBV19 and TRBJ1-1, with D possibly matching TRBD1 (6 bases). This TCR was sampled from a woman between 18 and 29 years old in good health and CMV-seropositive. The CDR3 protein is CASTLGQGLSEAFF. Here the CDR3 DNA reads TGTGCCAGTACCCTCGGGCAGGGGCTTTCTGAAGCTTTCTTT.